The next 14 T cell receptor beta chains were all read from a single sample in a study of Ad26.COV2.S vaccination and SARS-CoV-2 variants. Only in-frame clones appear in the TCRdb table, and some are missing; sequencing was by immunoSEQ multiplex PCR. The sample shows fewer than 500,000 clones, roughly 87% of them seen only once. Treatment denoted: some 19 received Ad26.COV2.S at low or high dose, single or two shots; about 5 received placebo; per-sample allocation not given. Day 63 after the first injection of vaccine or placebo was the sampling time. The sequenced sample was peripheral blood, obtained in a trial of Ad26.COV2.S vaccine versus placebo. These receptors all come from a person between 18 and 65 years old who received the Ad26.COV2.S COVID-19 vaccine or a placebo.

V usage is TRBV20-1 and J usage is TRBJ2-7, with TRBD2 matching 10 bases. The J segment lost 3 bases and the V segment lost 3 bases, leaving 11 bases of the junction unmatched. This CDR3 spans 16 amino acids. CDR1 is DFQATT, CDR2 SNEGSKA, per germline (reference sequence). CDR3 DNA sequence: TGCAGTGCTAGTACCCCCCTAGCGGGAGATCGCTACGAGCAGTACTTC. It yields the protein CSASTPLAGDRYEQYF.

The chain couples TRBV7-2 to TRBJ2-1; possibly TRBD2 for D (6 bases). Germline V lookup: CDR1 SGHTA, CDR2 FQGNSA. The CDR3 totals 16 residues. V was shortened by 2 bases and J by 4 bases, with 15 bases between the two germline ends. The CDR3 protein is CASSLSGGSVYNEQFF. The CDR3 DNA is TGTGCCAGCAGCTTATCTGGGGGGAGTGTATACAATGAGCAGTTCTTC.

This clone was seen a few times. The rearrangement uses TRBV19 and TRBJ2-7, with 9 bases identical to TRBD2. The germline gives CDR1 LNHDA, CDR2 SQIVND (reference sequence). This CDR3 has 15 amino acids. After removal of 3 bases from V and 4 bases from J, the junction contained 7 bases not matched to a gene. The CDR3 spells CASSISSGRYYEQYF. The CDR3 region has the DNA TGTGCCAGTAGTATTAGTAGCGGGAGATATTACGAGCAGTACTTC.

The chain links TRBV9 to TRBJ2-3; D unclear. The CDR3 runs to 16 residues. Between the trimmed V and J ends, which lost 4 bases and 2 bases, there was a span of 17 bases. CDR1 and CDR2 (germline): SGDLS, YYNGEE. CDR3 coding DNA: TGTGCCAGCAGCCCCATTGGCGGCAGCATCACAGATACGCAGTATTTT. Its translation: CASSPIGGSITDTQYF.

J is TRBJ2-2 and V is TRBV4-2, with 8 positions matching TRBD1. This CDR3 comprises 16 residues. CDR1 is LGHNA, CDR2 YNFKEQ, per germline. The V gene end was trimmed by 0 bases and the J gene end by 3 bases; junction bases not matched to a gene: 3. The CDR3 DNA is TGTGCCAGCAGCCAAGACCCAGGGGGCGACACCGGGGAGCTGTTTTTT. Translated: CASSQDPGGDTGELFF.

The chain has TRBV19 and TRBJ1-4; TRBD1 might be the D (6 bases). The CDR3 is 18 amino acids. Germline lookup yields CDR1 LNHDA and CDR2 SQIVND (reference sequence). V shed 7 bases and J shed 6 bases, with 27 bases lying between them. For the CDR3, the DNA is TGTGCCAGTACTCCATCCCTCCTAACGGGACACCCTGATGAAAAACTGTTTTTT. It yields the protein CASTPSLLTGHPDEKLFF.

This clone was seen only once. The V call is TRBV25-1, the J call TRBJ2-1, with a possible D match to TRBD2 (6 bases). CDR1 and CDR2 from the germline V gene are MGHDK and SYGVNS. The CDR3 length is 13 residues. V was trimmed by 11 bases and J by 0 bases, leaving 11 bases between them. The CDR3 is CASRGSSYNEQFF. In DNA form, the CDR3 reads TGTGCCTCGCGGGGTAGCTCCTACAATGAGCAGTTCTTC.

The J gene is TRBJ1-1, the V gene TRBV28, with a possible D match to TRBD1 (6 bases). Germline V gene data show CDR1 as MDHEN and CDR2 as SYDVKM. CDR3 length: 15 amino acids. Deletions cut 4 bases from V and 0 bases from J, with 12 bases between. In nucleotides, the CDR3 is TGTGCCAGCAGTTCCTGGACAGCACTGAACACTGAAGCTTTCTTT. It is translated as CASSSWTALNTEAFF.

The chain combines TRBV2 with TRBJ1-2, with 7 bases aligning to TRBD1. Losses at the gene ends were 3 bases for V and 8 bases for J; bases not matched to a gene: 15. The CDR3 has 16 amino acids. Germline V gives CDR1 SNHLY, CDR2 FYNNEI. In nucleotides, the CDR3 is TGTGCCAGCAGTGATTCTAGGGACAGTTGGGGCTACGGCTACACCTTC. It is translated as CASSDSRDSWGYGYTF.

The V and J genes are TRBV5-4 and TRBJ2-7; TRBD2 matches 10 bases. The CDR3 runs to 15 residues. With 1 base clipped from V and 4 bases from J, the junction kept 5 bases outside the gene matches. The germline V gene encodes CDR1 SGHNT and CDR2 YYREEE (reference sequence). The CDR3 sequence: CASSLLAGASYEQYF. CDR3 nucleotides: TGTGCCAGCAGCTTGCTAGCGGGAGCCAGTTACGAGCAGTACTTC.

The rearrangement uses TRBV6-2 or TRBV6-3 and TRBJ1-1; no reliable D call. The germline V and J ends were trimmed by 2 bases and 5 bases, with 12 bases remaining between them. The CDR3 loop spans 14 amino acids. CDR1 and CDR2 from the germline V gene are MNHEY and SVGEGT. CDR3 in DNA: TGTGCCAGCAGTTACGGGCTACAGAAGACTGAAGCTTTCTTT. Translation gives CASSYGLQKTEAFF.

This clone was counted a few times. V and J are TRBV7-2 and TRBJ1-1; D gene uncertain. Germline V gene sequence: CDR1 SGHTA, CDR2 FQGNSA. The CDR3 is 14 amino acids. Trimming pared 2 bases from V and 4 bases from J, leaving 11 bases between. CDR3 sequence: CASSLRAGGTEAFF. DNA of the CDR3: TGTGCCAGCAGCTTAAGGGCAGGAGGCACTGAAGCTTTCTTT.

V is TRBV3-1 (or the pseudogene TRBV3-2) and J is TRBJ2-3; 12 nucleotides line up with TRBD2. The trim removed 3 bases at V and 4 bases at J, leaving 2 bases unmatched. The CDR3 contains 15 residues. CDR1 LGHDT and CDR2 YNNKEL come from the germline V gene (reference sequence). CDR3 coding DNA: TGTGCCAGCAGCCACCTAGCGGGAGGGCCAGATACGCAGTATTTT. Translating it yields CASSHLAGGPDTQYF.

About this clone itself: Other DNA sequences from this sample encode an identical CDR3 as well. This chain uses TRBV7-9 with TRBJ2-7; no clear D gene. The CDR3 has 12 residues. Germline loops: CDR1 SEHNR, CDR2 FQNEAQ (reference sequence). V gave up 5 bases and J gave up 0 bases, with 5 bases separating them. In nucleotides, the CDR3 is TGTGCCAGCAGCCTGTCCTCCTACGAGCAGTACTTC. Encoded protein: CASSLSSYEQYF.